Listed here is a single TCR beta chain. Its antigen is as yet unknown. This entry belongs to a study of T cell repertoires in cytomegalovirus infection. Germline V gives CDR1 SGHRS, CDR2 YFSETQ. The J segment lost 2 bases and the V segment lost 0 bases, leaving 2 bases of the junction unmatched. The CDR3 is made up of 15 amino acids. TCRdb processed the reads anew with MiXCR; each CDR3 protein has one entry. The sample carries approximately 910,000 distinct CDR3 sequences, roughly 30% recorded once. Study findings and constraints: HLA-C-restricted CMV clonotypes gave the most frequent clonotype in two of eight donors.

The starting material was cultured CD8+ T cells from PBMCs, obtained from culture after CMV antigen stimulation. The clonotype was recovered from a human donor in good health (CMV status not recorded). Some clones in this sample may be carry-over from other donors' samples. This chain uses TRBV5-1 with TRBJ2-7; 10 bases agree with TRBD2. The CDR3 protein is CASSLVSGGTYEQYV. DNA for the CDR3: TGCGCCAGCAGCTTGGTTAGCGGGGGGACCTACGAGCAGTACGTC.